This T cell receptor (beta chain) came from a study of T cells after yellow fever vaccination. In making TCR cDNA, 5'RACE template switching added a universal primer site and UMIs to it. TCRdb processed the 5' RACE reads anew with MiXCR; each CDR3 protein has one entry. The profile shows about 210,000 distinct CDR3 sequences, approximately 6.3% of them singletons. Study-wide results and limits: Although the secondary response was weaker, it peaked faster, at day 5 versus 15.

Germline CDR1 reads MNHEY; CDR2 reads SVGAGI. The ends lost 6 bases at V and 4 bases at J; junction bases unmatched: 6. This CDR3 has 14 amino acids. This clonotype occurred many times. Its cognate antigen is unknown. This chain connects TRBV6-5 to TRBJ2-5; TRBD1 matches at 9 bases. Here the sequenced sample was CD4+ T cells sorted from PBMCs, taken on the day of the yellow fever booster vaccination. This clonotype originated in a man aged 25 to 40 who received the YFV17D yellow fever vaccine. CDR3 loop: CASRLQGAGETQYF. CDR3 nucleotides: TGTGCCAGCAGACTACAGGGGGCTGGAGAGACCCAGTACTTC.